This T cell receptor beta chain appears in the sequencing data of a study of blood T cell repertoires in COVID-19. CDR1 and CDR2 from the germline V gene are SGHRS and YFSETQ. Trimming stripped 0 bases from V and 8 bases from J, with 11 bases between. The CDR3 runs 13 residues. Some clones are missing from TCRdb's copy, which holds only in-frame ones; the method was immunoSEQ multiplex PCR. The sample shows 20,000 to 30,000 clones, around 86% of them seen only once. The origin of this receptor is a man aged 65-85 years with acute or convalescent COVID-19. What was sequenced was peripheral blood. The chain has TRBV5-1 and TRBJ1-2; D remains ambiguous. CDR3 bases: TGCGCCAGCAGCTTGGACAGTATAAGGGGCTACACCTTC. Translating gives CASSLDSIRGYTF.